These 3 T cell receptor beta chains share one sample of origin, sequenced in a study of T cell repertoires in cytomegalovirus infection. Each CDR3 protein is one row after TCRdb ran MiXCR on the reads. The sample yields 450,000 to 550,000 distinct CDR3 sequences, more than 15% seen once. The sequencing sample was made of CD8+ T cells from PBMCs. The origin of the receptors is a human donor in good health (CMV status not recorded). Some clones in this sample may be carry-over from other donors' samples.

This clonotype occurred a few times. The CDR3 DNA is TGTGCCAGCGGCCGGGACAGGGACACCGGGGAGCTGTTTTTT. It specifies CASGRDRDTGELFF. The J gene is TRBJ2-2, the V gene TRBV11-2; 9 bases are a match to TRBD1. Germline CDR1 SGHAT, CDR2 FQNNGV. The CDR3 loop spans 14 amino acids. Trimming took 8 bases from V and 3 from J; bases not matched to a gene: 4.

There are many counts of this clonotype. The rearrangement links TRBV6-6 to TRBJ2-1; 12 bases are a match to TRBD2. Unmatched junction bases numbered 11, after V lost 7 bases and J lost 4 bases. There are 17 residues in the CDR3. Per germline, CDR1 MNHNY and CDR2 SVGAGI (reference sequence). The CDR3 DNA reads TGTGCCAGCATCCTGAGGGCTAGCGGGAGGGATTACAATGAGCAGTTCTTC. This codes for CASILRASGRDYNEQFF.

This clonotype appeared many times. The CDR3 sequence is CASSLRYQETQYF. The CDR3 nucleotides are TGTGCCAGCAGTTTGCGGTATCAAGAGACCCAGTACTTC. V and J are TRBV12-3 or TRBV12-4 and TRBJ2-5; D uncertain. V dropped 3 bases and J dropped 2 bases, with 7 bases sitting between them. This CDR3 comprises 13 residues.